These 16 T cell receptor beta chains originate from one sample sequenced in a study of tumor-infiltrating lymphocytes in oesophageal squamous cell carcinoma. Each CDR3 protein is one row after TCRdb ran MiXCR on the PCR reads. Altogether 15,000 to 20,000 distinct CDR3 sequences are present, around 43% being singletons, with the ten largest covering about 19%. The specimen was normal esophageal tissue next to the tumor. These TCRs come from a female donor with esophageal squamous cell carcinoma.

This clonotype was counted only a few times. The DNA is left out, because the CDR3 cannot be placed on it with certainty; the CDR3 is given as TCRdb lists it. The chain links TRBV7-9 to TRBJ2-1; the D call TRBD1 from the table was never checked on the DNA. The germline gives CDR1 SEHNR, CDR2 FQNEAQ (reference sequence). The CDR3 spans 18 residues, counting both ends. The chain's CDR3 is CASSLGRNTGELFFGEGF.

The count of this clonotype is one. A junction end diverges from the germline sequence, so it may reflect a read error. The V gene is TRBV28, the J gene TRBJ2-7; D possibly matches TRBD1 or TRBD2 (5 bases each). The CDR3 sequence is 15 residues long. The V gene's germline CDR1 is MDHEN and CDR2 SYDVKM. The CDR3, as DNA: TGTGCCAGCAATCCCCCCGGGACGTCCTTCTACGCGCAGTACTTC. This codes for CASNPPGTSFYAQYF. Full variable domain (remainder filled in from reference TRBV28 and TRBJ2-7): DVKVTQSSRYLVKRTGEKVFLECVQDMDHENMFWYRQDPGLGLRLIYFSYDVKMKEKGDIPEGYSVSREKKERFSLILESASTNQTSMYLCASNPPGTSFYAQYFGPGTRLTVT.

For this clonotype: The missing conserved phenylalanine or tryptophan at the end of this CDR3 makes a read error likely. The DNA is left out, because the CDR3 cannot be placed on it with certainty; the CDR3 is given as TCRdb lists it. The J gene is TRBJ2-7, the V gene TRBV12-3 or TRBV12-4; TRBD1 reflects the table's D call only, with no check against the DNA. The CDR3 is 16 amino acids in total, end residues counted. CDR3 sequence reads: CASSSLSQNYGYTFGS.

This clonotype showed up many times. This chain uses TRBV11-3 with TRBJ2-5; D is perhaps TRBD1 or TRBD2 (5 bases each). V was cut by 5 bases and J by 4 bases, with 14 bases left in between. Per germline, CDR1 SGHNT and CDR2 YENEEA. The CDR3 is made up of 14 amino acids. CDR3 loop: CASSTRGWGETQYF. The CDR3 DNA follows: TGTGCCAGCAGCACCCGGGGCTGGGGAGAGACCCAGTACTTC. The full variable domain, completed using reference TRBV11-3 and TRBJ2-5, is EAGVVQSPRYKIIEKKQPVAFWCNPISGHNTLYWYLQNLGQGPELLIRYENEEAVDDSQLPKDRFSAERLKGVDSTLKIQPAELGDSAVYLCASSTRGWGETQYFGPGTRLLVL.

This clonotype showed up just once. This chain connects TRBV5-1 to TRBJ2-2, with 13 bases fitting TRBD2. The length of the CDR3 is 18 residues. Germline CDR1 is SGHRS and CDR2 is YFSETQ. Germline trimming cut 4 bases from V and 1 base from J; bases unmatched to any gene: 7. CDR3 region: CASSGGLAGAKNTGELFF. For the CDR3, the DNA is TGCGCCAGCAGCGGAGGACTAGCGGGGGCCAAGAACACCGGGGAGCTGTTTTTT.

V is TRBV12-3 or TRBV12-4 and J is TRBJ2-6, with D possibly TRBD1 on 5 matching bases. The end of the DNA fits TRBJ2-1 better, so the J call may be wrong. The CDR3 contains 15 residues. CDR3 nucleotides: TGTGCCAGCAGTTTCGGCTCAGGGCAGTCCTACGAGCAGTTCTTC. The encoded protein is CASSFGSGQSYEQFF.

This clonotype was counted at least ten times. A read error may explain this, as a much larger clone is one base away. The chain employs TRBV24-1 and TRBJ2-5; no definite D call. V lost 0 bases and J 11 bases, leaving 18 bases between the germline ends. The CDR3 spans 15 residues. Germline V gene data show CDR1 as KGHDR and CDR2 as SFDVKD. CDR3 protein: CATSDLQVTDNEQYF. The CDR3 DNA reads TGTGCCACCAGTGATTTGCAGGTGACTGACAATGAGCAGTACTTC.

Regarding this clonotype: A read error is likely, as this CDR3 ends without the conserved phenylalanine or tryptophan. No DNA is shown, since the ends of the CDR3 on it are uncertain; the CDR3 is the one TCRdb lists. V usage is TRBV12-3 or TRBV12-4 and J usage is TRBJ2-3; TRBD2, the table's D call, was not compared with the DNA. Both ends counted, the CDR3 spans 15 residues. This CDR3 is CASSLRASDEQYFGP.

V usage is TRBV24-1 and J usage is TRBJ2-1; D possibly corresponds to TRBD1 (6 bases). V was pared by 4 bases and J by 0 bases, with 9 bases between. The CDR3 extends over 15 amino acids. Germline V CDR1 and CDR2: KGHDR, SFDVKD. The CDR3: CATSDQTGSYNEQFF. The CDR3 nucleotides are TGTGCCACCAGTGACCAGACAGGCTCCTACAATGAGCAGTTCTTC.

The chain recombines TRBV7-2 with TRBJ2-4, with TRBD2 matching 8 bases. The J call may be wrong; the DNA end is better matched by TRBJ2-1. The CDR3 sequence is 16 residues long. In germline, CDR1 is SGHTA, CDR2 FQGNSA. DNA of the CDR3: TGTGCCAGCAGCTTAGACGGGACTAGGAGGGCTGTTGAGCAGTTCTTC. Its protein product is CASSLDGTRRAVEQFF.

A note on this clonotype: A read error may be the cause here, since a much bigger clone is one base away. The chain links TRBV7-6 to TRBJ2-3; 10 nucleotides line up with TRBD1. The CDR3 totals 15 residues. Losses at the gene ends were 5 bases for V and 14 bases for J; bases not matched to a gene: 16. CDR1 and CDR2 (germline): SGHVS, FNYEAQ. Written as DNA, the CDR3 is TGTGCCAGCAGCCCAGGGACAGGGGTGGCCGGGGAGCTGTATTTT. This gives the protein CASSPGTGVAGELYF.

This clonotype came up once. V usage is TRBV7-2 and J usage is TRBJ2-3, with TRBD2 matching 10 bases. The ends lost 7 bases at V and 0 bases at J; junction bases unmatched: 7. CDR3 size: 16 residues. Germline V gene sequence: CDR1 SGHTA, CDR2 FQGNSA. The CDR3 loop reads CASTKLAGPSTDTQYF. CDR3 in DNA: TGTGCCAGCACCAAACTAGCGGGACCTAGCACAGATACGCAGTATTTT.

This chain connects TRBV11-3 to TRBJ2-3, with TRBD1 matching 9 bases. CDR1 is SGHNT, CDR2 YENEEA, per germline. CDR3 length: 14 amino acids. J lost 4 bases, V lost 3 bases, and 2 bases had no gene match. The CDR3 loop reads CASSLGTGPDTQYF. The DNA for the CDR3 is TGTGCCAGCAGCTTGGGGACAGGGCCAGATACGCAGTATTTT.

The chain has TRBV7-4 and TRBJ2-3; D remains ambiguous. The CDR3 is 13 amino acids. Per germline, CDR1 SGHVT and CDR2 SQSDAQ. Trimming shortened V by 2 bases and J by 4 bases, and 7 bases separated the two germline ends. The CDR3 nucleotides read TGTGCCAGCAGCTTATACGGTTCAGATACGCAGTATTTT. Translation: CASSLYGSDTQYF.

The chain uses TRBV10-3 and TRBJ2-3; D unclear. TRBJ1-1 matches the DNA end more closely, so the J call is doubtful. This CDR3 is built from 16 residues. Germline V CDR1 and CDR2: ENHRY, SYGVKD. CDR3 nucleotide sequence: TGTGCCATCAGTGAGGTTATAAGGGCCGTCCCCACCGAAGCTTTCTTT. This translates into CAISEVIRAVPTEAFF.

The table lists this clonotype with many counts. V usage is TRBV2 and J usage is TRBJ2-1; D is uncertain. Germline V gene data show CDR1 as SNHLY and CDR2 as FYNNEI. The ends were cut back, 4 bases at V and 6 bases at J, with 19 bases in the middle. The CDR3 is made up of 16 amino acids. The CDR3 DNA reads as TGTGCCAGCAGTGCCAAAGGGTTCACATTAGGCAATGAGCAGTTCTTC. It codes for CASSAKGFTLGNEQFF.